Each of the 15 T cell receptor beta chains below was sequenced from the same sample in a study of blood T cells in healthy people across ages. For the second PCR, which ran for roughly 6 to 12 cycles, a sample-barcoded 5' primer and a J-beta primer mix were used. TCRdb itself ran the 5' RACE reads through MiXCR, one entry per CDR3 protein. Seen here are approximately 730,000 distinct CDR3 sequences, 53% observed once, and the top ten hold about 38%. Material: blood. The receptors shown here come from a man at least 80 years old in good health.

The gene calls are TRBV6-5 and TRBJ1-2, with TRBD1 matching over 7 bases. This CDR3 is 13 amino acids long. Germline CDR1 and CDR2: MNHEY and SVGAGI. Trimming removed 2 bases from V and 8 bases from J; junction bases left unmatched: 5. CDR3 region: CASSYATGDGYTF. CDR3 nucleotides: TGTGCCAGCAGTTACGCCACAGGGGACGGCTACACCTTC.

CDR3 nucleotides: TGTGCCAGCAGCCATTTATGGGGCGTTGGTAACGAGCAGTACTTC. Translating gives CASSHLWGVGNEQYF. V usage is TRBV7-2 and J usage is TRBJ2-7; possible D gene TRBD1, 5 bases. V was clipped by 5 bases and J by 5 bases, with 19 bases between them. Germline V lookup: CDR1 SGHTA, CDR2 FQGNSA. The CDR3 has 15 amino acids.

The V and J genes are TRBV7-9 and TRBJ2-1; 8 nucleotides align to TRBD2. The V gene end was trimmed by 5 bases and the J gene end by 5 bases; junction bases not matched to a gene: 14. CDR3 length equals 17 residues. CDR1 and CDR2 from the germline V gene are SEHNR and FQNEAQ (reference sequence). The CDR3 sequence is CASSQTKRTSLDNEQFF. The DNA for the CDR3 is TGTGCCAGCAGCCAAACGAAGAGGACTAGCCTCGACAATGAGCAGTTCTTC.

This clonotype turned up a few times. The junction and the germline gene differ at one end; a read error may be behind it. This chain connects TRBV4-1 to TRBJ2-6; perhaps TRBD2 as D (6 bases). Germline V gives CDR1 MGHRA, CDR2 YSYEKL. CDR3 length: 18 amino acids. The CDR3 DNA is TGCGCCAGCAGCCAAGATATGGGGGGATACTCTGGGGCCAACGTTCTGACTTTC. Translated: CASSQDMGGYSGANVLTF.

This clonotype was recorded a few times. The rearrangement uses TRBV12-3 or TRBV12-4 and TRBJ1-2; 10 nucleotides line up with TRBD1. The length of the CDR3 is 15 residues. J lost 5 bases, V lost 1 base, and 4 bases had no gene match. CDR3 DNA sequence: TGTGCCAGCAGTTTAGGCGGGACAGGGGAATATGGCTACACCTTC. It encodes CASSLGGTGEYGYTF.

The CDR3 protein is CASSPDRSNEQFF. The CDR3 DNA reads as TGTGCCAGCAGCCCGGACAGGTCAAATGAGCAGTTCTTC. The V gene is TRBV7-9, the J gene TRBJ2-1, with TRBD1 identical over 7 bases. CDR3 length equals 13 residues. The germline gives CDR1 SEHNR, CDR2 FQNEAQ (reference sequence). V shed 5 bases, J shed 7 bases, and the junction held 5 bases outside the gene matches.

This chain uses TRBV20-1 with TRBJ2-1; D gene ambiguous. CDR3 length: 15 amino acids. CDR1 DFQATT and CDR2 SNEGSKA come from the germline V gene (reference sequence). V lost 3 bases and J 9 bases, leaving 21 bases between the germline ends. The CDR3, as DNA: TGCAGTGCTAGTTCCGACCGGGCCATCATCAGTGAGCAGTTCTTC. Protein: CSASSDRAIISEQFF.

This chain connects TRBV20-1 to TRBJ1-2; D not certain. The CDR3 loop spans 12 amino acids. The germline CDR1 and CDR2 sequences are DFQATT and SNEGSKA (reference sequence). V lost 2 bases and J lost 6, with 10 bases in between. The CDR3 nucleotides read TGCAGTGCTAGAACGCGTTGGGATGGCTACACCTTC. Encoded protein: CSARTRWDGYTF.

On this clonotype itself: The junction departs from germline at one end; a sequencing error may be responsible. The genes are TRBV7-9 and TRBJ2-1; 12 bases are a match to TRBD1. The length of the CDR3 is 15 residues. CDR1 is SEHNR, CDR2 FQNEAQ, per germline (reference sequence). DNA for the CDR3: TGCGCCAGCAGCTTTACGGGACAGGGGGCATATGAGCAGTTCTTC. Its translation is CASSFTGQGAYEQFF.

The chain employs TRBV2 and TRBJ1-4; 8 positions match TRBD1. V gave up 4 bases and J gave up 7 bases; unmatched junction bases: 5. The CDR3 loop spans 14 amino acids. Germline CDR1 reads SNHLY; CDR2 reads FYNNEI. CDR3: CASSARTGPEKLFF. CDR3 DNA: TGTGCCAGCAGTGCTAGGACAGGGCCTGAAAAACTGTTTTTT.

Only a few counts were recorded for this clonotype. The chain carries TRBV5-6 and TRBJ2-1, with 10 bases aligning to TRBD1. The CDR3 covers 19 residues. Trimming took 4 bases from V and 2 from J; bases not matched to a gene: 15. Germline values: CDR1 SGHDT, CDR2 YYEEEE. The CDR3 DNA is TGTGCCAGCAGCACGTACACTCCAACGGGACAGGGGACCTACAATGAGCAGTTCTTC. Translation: CASSTYTPTGQGTYNEQFF.

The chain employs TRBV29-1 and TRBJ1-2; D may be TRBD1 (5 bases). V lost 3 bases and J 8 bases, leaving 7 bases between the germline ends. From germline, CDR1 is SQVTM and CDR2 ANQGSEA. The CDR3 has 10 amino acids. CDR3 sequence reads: CSVEAGGYTF. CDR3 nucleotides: TGCAGCGTTGAGGCAGGGGGCTACACCTTC.

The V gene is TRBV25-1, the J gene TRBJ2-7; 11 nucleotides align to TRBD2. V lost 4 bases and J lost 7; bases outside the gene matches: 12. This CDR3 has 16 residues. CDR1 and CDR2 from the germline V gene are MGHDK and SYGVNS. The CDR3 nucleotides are TGTGCCAGCAGTGGACTCCTAGCGGGAGGCTACAATGAGCAGTACTTC. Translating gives CASSGLLAGGYNEQYF.

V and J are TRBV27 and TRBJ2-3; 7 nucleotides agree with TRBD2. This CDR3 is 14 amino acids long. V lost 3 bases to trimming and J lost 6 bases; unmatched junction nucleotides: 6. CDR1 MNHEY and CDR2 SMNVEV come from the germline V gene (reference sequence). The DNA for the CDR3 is TGTGCCAGCAGTTTGTCGGGGGGTATGGATACGCAGTATTTT. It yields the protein CASSLSGGMDTQYF.

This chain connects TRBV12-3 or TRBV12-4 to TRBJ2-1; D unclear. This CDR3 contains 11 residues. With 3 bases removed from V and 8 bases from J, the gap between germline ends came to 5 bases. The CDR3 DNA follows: TGTGCCAGCAGTTTCGTGGATGAGCAGTTCTTC. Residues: CASSFVDEQFF.